The next 26 T cell receptor beta chains were all read from a single sample in a study of T cell repertoires in cytomegalovirus infection. TCRdb reanalysed the reads using MiXCR and keeps one entry per CDR3 protein. The sample carries around 140,000 distinct CDR3 sequences, approximately 30% recorded once. Their antigens remain unidentified. The source material was CD8+ T cells from cultured PBMCs, sampled from culture after CMV antigen stimulation. The origin of the receptors is a human donor in good health (CMV status not recorded). Some clones in this sample may be carry-over from other donors' samples.

This clonotype was detected only a few times. This chain connects TRBV6-1 to TRBJ1-5, with 7 positions matching TRBD1. After removal of 3 bases from V and 2 bases from J, the junction contained 4 bases not matched to a gene. The germline CDR1 and CDR2 sequences are MNHNS and SASEGT. The CDR3 has 15 residues. The CDR3, as DNA: TGTGCCAGCAGTGAGACGGGACAGCGCAATCAGCCCCAGCATTTT. Amino acid sequence: CASSETGQRNQPQHF.

Ten or more counts support this clonotype. The chain joins TRBV4-2 to TRBJ2-7, with a tentative D call TRBD2 (6 bases). There are 16 residues in the CDR3. V lost 3 bases and J lost 2, with 17 bases in between. Per germline, CDR1 LGHNA and CDR2 YNFKEQ. This chain's CDR3 is CASSHSRERATYEQYF. As DNA, the CDR3 is TGTGCCAGCAGCCATTCTCGCGAGCGGGCGACCTACGAGCAGTACTTC.

The genes are TRBV20-1 and TRBJ1-6, with D unresolved. Trimming took 0 bases from V and 0 from J, leaving 9 bases between them. From germline, CDR1 is DFQATT and CDR2 SNEGSKA (reference sequence). This CDR3 contains 16 residues. As DNA, the CDR3 is TGCAGTGCTAGAGACCCCGAGGGCTCCTATAATTCACCCCTCCACTTT. Its translation: CSARDPEGSYNSPLHF.

The chain has TRBV20-1 and TRBJ2-1; 12 bases agree with TRBD2. The J segment lost 6 bases and the V segment lost 0 bases, leaving 3 bases of the junction unmatched. The germline V gene has CDR1 DFQATT and CDR2 SNEGSKA (reference sequence). CDR3 length: 15 residues. The CDR3 protein is CSARDLLAGGNEQFF. CDR3 DNA sequence: TGCAGTGCTAGAGATCTACTAGCGGGGGGCAATGAGCAGTTCTTC.

This clonotype was counted only a few times. V gene TRBV6-6 combines with J gene TRBJ2-5; no reliable D call. The CDR3 spans 12 residues. Germline loops: CDR1 MNHNY, CDR2 SVGAGI (reference sequence). V was clipped by 0 bases and J by 4 bases, with 3 bases between them. The CDR3 region is CASSYSIETQYF. CDR3 coding DNA: TGTGCCAGCAGTTACTCGATAGAGACCCAGTACTTC.

The V gene is TRBV12-3 or TRBV12-4, the J gene TRBJ2-5, with unresolved D. The CDR3 totals 11 residues. The germline V and J ends were trimmed by 4 bases and 5 bases, with 5 bases remaining between them. The CDR3 protein is CASSSPETQYF. The CDR3 DNA is TGTGCCAGCAGTTCGCCCGAGACCCAGTACTTC.

This clonotype was counted only a few times. This rearrangement joins TRBV7-9 to TRBJ2-7, with 7 positions matching TRBD1. This CDR3 is 16 amino acids long. CDR1 is SEHNR and CDR2 is FQNEAQ in the germline V gene (reference sequence). Trimming removed 5 bases from V and 3 bases from J; junction bases left unmatched: 13. In DNA form, the CDR3 reads TGTGCCAGCAGCCCGTATAGAGGACAGGACGTCTACGAGCAGTACTTC. Its translation: CASSPYRGQDVYEQYF.

Turning to this clonotype: This may be a read error: a much more frequent sequence differs by one nucleotide. The rearrangement links TRBV7-2 to TRBJ1-1; D remains ambiguous. The CDR3 totals 14 residues. The germline CDR1 and CDR2 sequences are SGHTA and FQGNSA. CDR3 DNA: TGTGCCAGCAGCTTTAACACATTGAACACTGAAGCTCTCTTT. Translated: CASSFNTLNTEALF.

This sequence joins TRBV6-2 or TRBV6-3 and TRBJ2-7; D remains ambiguous. The CDR3 runs to 12 residues. The V end was cut by 7 bases, the J end by 0 bases, with 7 bases between. The germline V gene has CDR1 MNHEY and CDR2 SVGEGT. Here the CDR3 reads CASMDNSYEQYF. CDR3 bases: TGTGCCAGCATGGATAACTCCTACGAGCAGTACTTC.

This chain joins TRBV20-1 and TRBJ2-5, with 12 bases aligning to TRBD2. CDR3 length: 19 residues. Trimming at V came to 3 bases and at J to 4 bases, leaving 18 bases not matched to a gene. CDR1 and CDR2 (germline): DFQATT, SNEGSKA (reference sequence). Written as DNA, the CDR3 is TGCAGTGCTAGCCGTGGTGTTACTAGCGGGGGGCCAAGCCGAGAGACCCAGTACTTC. This translates into CSASRGVTSGGPSRETQYF.

This rearrangement joins TRBV2 to TRBJ1-6; no reliable D call. The CDR3 is 14 residues long. CDR1 is SNHLY and CDR2 is FYNNEI in the germline V gene. With 7 bases removed from V and 9 bases from J, the gap between germline ends came to 16 bases. The CDR3 reads CASTTQAGSSPLHF. The CDR3 DNA reads TGTGCCAGCACCACTCAAGCTGGAAGTTCACCCCTCCACTTT.

The sample holds many counts of this clonotype. The J gene is TRBJ1-5, the V gene TRBV15, with D possibly TRBD1 on 5 matching bases. Germline loops: CDR1 LNHNV, CDR2 YYDKDF (reference sequence). V was trimmed by 0 bases and J by 4 bases, leaving 10 bases between them. The CDR3 spans 15 residues. The CDR3: CATSRDYGGNQPQHF. The CDR3 DNA is TGTGCCACCAGCAGAGATTACGGGGGAAATCAGCCCCAGCATTTT.

This clonotype was seen repeatedly, ten times or more. The J gene is TRBJ2-2, the V gene TRBV29-1; the D is unclear. Germline CDR1 SQVTM, CDR2 ANQGSEA. V lost 7 bases and J 6 bases, leaving 12 bases between the germline ends. The CDR3 spans 12 residues. Written as DNA, the CDR3 is TGCAGCGCCACGACTGGGGCCGGGGAGCTGTTTTTT. This encodes CSATTGAGELFF.

At least ten counts were recorded for this clonotype. CDR3 sequence: CASSSQRRGSGEQYF. The CDR3, as DNA: TGTGCCAGCAGCTCGCAACGCAGGGGGTCAGGCGAGCAGTACTTC. V usage is TRBV7-8 and J usage is TRBJ2-7; 7 bases are a match to TRBD1. The junction had 12 bases not matched to a gene; V was cut back by 4 bases and J by 6 bases. CDR3 size: 15 residues. Germline CDR1 and CDR2: SGHVS and FQNEAQ.

There are many counts of this clonotype. This sequence joins TRBV4-1 and TRBJ2-7; the D gene is possibly TRBD1 (6 bases). The CDR3 extends over 16 amino acids. V was clipped by 1 base and J by 1 base, with 14 bases between them. From germline, CDR1 is MGHRA and CDR2 YSYEKL. CDR3 in amino acids: CASSQASDRPSYEQYF. The CDR3 DNA reads TGCGCCAGCAGCCAAGCTTCGGACAGACCTTCCTACGAGCAGTACTTC.

This clonotype was seen many times. The chain is built from TRBV7-2 and TRBJ1-5; D is unclear. Per the germline V gene, CDR1 is SGHTA and CDR2 is FQGNSA. V lost 4 bases and J 3 bases, leaving 13 bases between the germline ends. The CDR3 has 15 residues. The CDR3 coding sequence is TGTGCCAGCAGCTCCAGTTCGGGGTACAATCAGCCCCAGCATTTT. This translates into CASSSSSGYNQPQHF.

A few counts support this clonotype. The gene calls are TRBV18 and TRBJ1-3; D remains ambiguous. V gave up 2 bases and J gave up 3 bases, with 17 bases separating them. CDR3 size: 17 residues. Germline V gives CDR1 KGHSH, CDR2 LQKENI. The CDR3 nucleotides read TGTGCCAGCTCACCAGTAGGCCCTGCGACAATTGGAAACACCATATATTTT. Protein product: CASSPVGPATIGNTIYF.

The gene calls are TRBV28 and TRBJ2-7, with unresolved D. V shed 2 bases and J shed 2 bases, with 7 bases lying between them. The length of the CDR3 is 13 residues. Germline loops: CDR1 MDHEN, CDR2 SYDVKM. DNA for the CDR3: TGTGCCAGCAGTTTAGACGGTCCCTACGAGCAGTACTTC. Residues: CASSLDGPYEQYF.

V usage is TRBV6-5 and J usage is TRBJ1-1, with D unclear. The CDR3 contains 15 residues. CDR1 and CDR2 from the germline V gene are MNHEY and SVGAGI. Between the trimmed V and J ends, which lost 6 bases and 1 base, there was a span of 15 bases. The CDR3 DNA is TGTGCCAGCAGACTCCAGCCCGGGCCGAACACTGAAGCTTTCTTT. Translating it yields CASRLQPGPNTEAFF.

This clonotype was seen many times. The CDR3 nucleotides are TGTGCCAGCAGCCGGACTAGCGGGGGATCTTACGAGCAGTACTTC. Encoded protein: CASSRTSGGSYEQYF. J is TRBJ2-7 and V is TRBV7-9; 13 bases are a match to TRBD2. CDR3 length: 15 residues. The V and J ends lost 5 bases and 4 bases, in that order; junction bases with no gene match: 5. The germline V gene has CDR1 SEHNR and CDR2 FQNEAQ (reference sequence).

The chain couples TRBV27 to TRBJ1-1; TRBD1 is a possible D gene (5 bases). V was trimmed by 2 bases and J by 1 base, leaving 8 bases between them. Germline V gives CDR1 MNHEY, CDR2 SMNVEV (reference sequence). This CDR3 spans 14 amino acids. This chain's CDR3 is CASSLRGTNTEAFF. The CDR3 DNA follows: TGTGCCAGCAGTTTAAGGGGAACGAACACTGAAGCTTTCTTT.

This clonotype appeared a few times. This chain connects TRBV27 to TRBJ2-1; 9 bases line up with TRBD2. Germline V gene data show CDR1 as MNHEY and CDR2 as SMNVEV (reference sequence). The ends lost 7 bases at V and 5 bases at J; junction bases unmatched: 15. This CDR3 comprises 17 residues. The CDR3 sequence is CASTPLAASGVHNEQFF. The CDR3 nucleotides are TGTGCCAGCACCCCCCTCGCGGCTAGCGGGGTCCACAATGAGCAGTTCTTC.

This clonotype was detected a few times. The rearrangement uses TRBV4-1 and TRBJ1-3, with D possibly being TRBD1 (6 bases). Per the germline V gene, CDR1 is MGHRA and CDR2 is YSYEKL. The length of the CDR3 is 15 residues. Trimming shortened V by 3 bases and J by 1 base, and 10 bases separated the two germline ends. CDR3 protein: CASSQLGASGNTIYF. The CDR3 nucleotides read TGCGCCAGCAGCCAGCTGGGGGCATCTGGAAACACCATATATTTT.

The CDR3 loop reads CASSLGGVRGTIYGYTF. CDR3 sequence (DNA): TGTGCCAGCAGCTTGGGTGGGGTGAGAGGGACGATTTATGGCTACACCTTC. This chain connects TRBV5-6 to TRBJ1-2, with D perhaps matching TRBD1 (5 bases). V was pared by 0 bases and J by 5 bases, with 20 bases between. The CDR3 has 17 amino acids. Germline V gene lookup returns CDR1 SGHDT and CDR2 YYEEEE.

With respect to this clonotype: A junction end diverges from the germline sequence, so it may reflect a read error. The V and J genes are TRBV2 and TRBJ2-5; TRBD1 aligns across 9 bases. This CDR3 is built from 16 residues. Germline CDR1 reads SNHLY; CDR2 reads FYNNEI. CDR3 nucleotides: TGTGCCAGCAGGGAAGGTTGGGACAGGGACCAAGAGACCCAGTACTTC. Translation gives CASREGWDRDQETQYF.

This rearrangement joins TRBV27 to TRBJ1-2; TRBD1 matches at 7 bases. CDR3 length equals 15 residues. The germline gives CDR1 MNHEY, CDR2 SMNVEV (reference sequence). The V segment lost 0 bases and the J segment 8 bases; nucleotides outside the gene matches: 9. CDR3 sequence (DNA): TGTGCCAGCAGTTTATCCCGACAGGGCCATGGGGGCTACACCTTC. This sequence encodes CASSLSRQGHGGYTF.